The source of this T cell receptor beta chain is a study of cytotoxic CD8 clonotypes in ibrutinib-treated CLL. Turning to the study itself: Partial response was seen in about 25 patients and complete response in 2; after median roughly 66 months, about 14 stayed remitted, about 12 progressed. Productive templates averaged approximately 250,000 per sample, and productive rearrangements more than 80,000.

Profiling relied on immunoSEQ multiplex PCR, and the TCRdb table lists in-frame clones only, not all of them. Here the sample spans tens of thousands of clones, about 65% being singletons. The germline gives CDR1 MNHNS, CDR2 SASEGT. V was cut by 2 bases and J by 2 bases, with 11 bases left in between. This CDR3 comprises 15 residues. Sequenced here: PBMCs, sampled after 12 months of ibrutinib treatment. The sequence was collected from a human donor with chronic lymphocytic leukemia. The chain employs TRBV6-1 and TRBJ2-3; D unresolved. Here the CDR3 reads CASSEMSENTDTQYF. The CDR3 DNA is TGTGCCAGCAGTGAAATGAGCGAGAACACAGATACGCAGTATTTT.